Presented here are 2 T cell receptor beta chains from one specimen sequenced in a study of cytomegalovirus exposure and HLA in healthy donors. PCR amplification relied on 60 Vbeta primers (plus 13 Jbeta primers). Sequencing used immunoSEQ multiplex PCR; TCRdb keeps in-frame clones, though not all of them. The table records 100,000 or so clones, around 80% of them present only once. Sample: PBMCs. Receptors originate from a man aged 40-49 years in good health and CMV-seropositive.

This chain connects TRBV7-8 to TRBJ1-6, with TRBD1 matching 7 bases. The ends lost 4 bases at V and 7 bases at J; junction bases unmatched: 7. CDR3 length equals 15 residues. From germline, CDR1 is SGHVS and CDR2 FQNEAQ. Written as DNA, the CDR3 is TGTGCCAGCAGCTCTGACAGGGCCGCCAATTCACCCCTCCACTTT. Its translation: CASSSDRAANSPLHF.

V gene TRBV10-3 combines with J gene TRBJ2-3; D might be TRBD2 (6 bases). CDR1 and CDR2 from the germline V gene are ENHRY and SYGVKD. This CDR3 is built from 16 residues. Trimming stripped 3 bases from V and 1 base from J, with 14 bases between. The CDR3 sequence: CAISETVSGRTDTQYF. DNA of the CDR3: TGTGCCATCAGTGAAACTGTAAGCGGGCGCACAGATACGCAGTATTTT.